This T cell receptor (beta chain) was captured in a study of blood T cell repertoires in COVID-19. About the study: COVID-19 samples from acute and convalescent phases originated in the United States, Italy and Spain. Sample material is recorded as cDNA or gDNA derived from T cells, B-cell-depleted T cells, or PBMCs.

CDR1 and CDR2 from the germline V gene are MDHEN and SYDVKM. The CDR3 has 16 residues. Losses at the gene ends were 6 bases for V and 8 bases for J; bases not matched to a gene: 15. TCRdb's table, derived via immunoSEQ multiplex PCR, lists solely in-frame clones and lacks some. The data show about 130,000 clones, approximately 86% seen once. The material sequenced was peripheral blood. This TCR derives from a woman aged 45 to 65 who had recovered from COVID-19. The rearrangement uses TRBV28 and TRBJ2-2; 7 bases match TRBD1. CDR3 coding DNA: TGTGCCAGCAGCAGACCCGGGACAGTTAGAGGGGGGGAGCTGTTTTTT. Its translation is CASSRPGTVRGGELFF.